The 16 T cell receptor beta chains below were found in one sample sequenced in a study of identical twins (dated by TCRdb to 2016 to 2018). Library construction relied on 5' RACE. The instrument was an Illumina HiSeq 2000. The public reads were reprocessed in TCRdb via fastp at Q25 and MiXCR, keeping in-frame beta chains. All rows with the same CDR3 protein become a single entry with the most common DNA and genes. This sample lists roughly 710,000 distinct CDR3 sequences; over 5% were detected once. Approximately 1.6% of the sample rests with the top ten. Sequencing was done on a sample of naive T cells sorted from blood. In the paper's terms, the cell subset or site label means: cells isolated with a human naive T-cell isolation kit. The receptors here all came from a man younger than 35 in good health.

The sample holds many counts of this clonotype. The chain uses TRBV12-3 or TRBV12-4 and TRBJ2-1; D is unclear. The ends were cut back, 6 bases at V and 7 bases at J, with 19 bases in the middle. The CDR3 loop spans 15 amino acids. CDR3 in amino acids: CASSPAGFSSNEQFF. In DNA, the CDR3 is TGTGCCAGCAGCCCCGCCGGTTTCTCTTCTAATGAGCAGTTCTTC.

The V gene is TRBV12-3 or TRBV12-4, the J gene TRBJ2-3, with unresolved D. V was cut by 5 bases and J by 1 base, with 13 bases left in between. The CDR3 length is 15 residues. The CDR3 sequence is CASSGLGKGTDTQYF. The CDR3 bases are TGTGCCAGCAGTGGCTTGGGCAAAGGCACAGATACGCAGTATTTT.

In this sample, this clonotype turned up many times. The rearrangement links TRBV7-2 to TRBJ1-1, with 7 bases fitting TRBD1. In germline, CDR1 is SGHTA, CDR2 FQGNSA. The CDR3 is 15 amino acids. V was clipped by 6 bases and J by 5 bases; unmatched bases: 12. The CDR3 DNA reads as TGTGCCAGCAGTCACGACGCAGGGGGTGGGACTGAAGCTTTCTTT. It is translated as CASSHDAGGGTEAFF.

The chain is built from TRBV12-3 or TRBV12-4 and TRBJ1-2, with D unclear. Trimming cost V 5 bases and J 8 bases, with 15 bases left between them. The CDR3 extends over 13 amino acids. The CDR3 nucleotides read TGTGCCAGCAGTCCGGACGGCGCGTCGGGCTACACCTTC. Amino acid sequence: CASSPDGASGYTF.

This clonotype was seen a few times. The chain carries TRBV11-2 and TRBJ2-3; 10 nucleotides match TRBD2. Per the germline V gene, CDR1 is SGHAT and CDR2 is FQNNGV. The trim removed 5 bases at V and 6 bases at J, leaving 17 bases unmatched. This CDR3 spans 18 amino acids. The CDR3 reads CASSPIPISGRAQDTQYF. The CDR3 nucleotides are TGTGCCAGCAGCCCGATACCGATAAGCGGGAGGGCCCAGGATACGCAGTATTTT.

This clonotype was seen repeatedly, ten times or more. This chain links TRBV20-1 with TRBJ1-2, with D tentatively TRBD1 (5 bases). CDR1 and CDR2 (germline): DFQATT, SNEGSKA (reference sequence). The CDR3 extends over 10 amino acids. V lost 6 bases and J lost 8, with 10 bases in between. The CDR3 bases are TGCAGTGCGGGGCCTGGAGGCTACACCTTC. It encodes CSAGPGGYTF.

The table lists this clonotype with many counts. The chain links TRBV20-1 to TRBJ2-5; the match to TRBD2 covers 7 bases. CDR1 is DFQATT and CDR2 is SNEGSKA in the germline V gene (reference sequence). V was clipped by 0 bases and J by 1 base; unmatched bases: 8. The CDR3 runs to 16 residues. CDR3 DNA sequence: TGCAGTGCTAGAGACCCTTTCCTAGCGGTCCAAGAGACCCAGTACTTC. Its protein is CSARDPFLAVQETQYF.

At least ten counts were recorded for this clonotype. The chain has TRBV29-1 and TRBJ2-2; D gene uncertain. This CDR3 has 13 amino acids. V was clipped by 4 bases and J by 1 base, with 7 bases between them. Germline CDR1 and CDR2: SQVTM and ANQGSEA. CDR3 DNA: TGCAGCGTTGCGGGCCTGAACACCGGGGAGCTGTTTTTT. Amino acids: CSVAGLNTGELFF.

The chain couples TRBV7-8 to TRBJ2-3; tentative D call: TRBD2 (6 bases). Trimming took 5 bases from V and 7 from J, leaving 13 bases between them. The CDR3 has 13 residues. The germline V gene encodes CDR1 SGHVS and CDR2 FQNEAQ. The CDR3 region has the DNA TGTGCCAGCAGCGAAAACCGGGAGAATACGCAGTATTTT. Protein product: CASSENRENTQYF.

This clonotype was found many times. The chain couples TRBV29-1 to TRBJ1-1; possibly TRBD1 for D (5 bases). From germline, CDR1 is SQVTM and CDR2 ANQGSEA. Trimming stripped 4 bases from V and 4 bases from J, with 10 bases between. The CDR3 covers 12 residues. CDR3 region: CSVGRAATEAFF. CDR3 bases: TGCAGCGTTGGCAGGGCGGCCACTGAAGCTTTCTTT.

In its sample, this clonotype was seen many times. In nucleotides, the CDR3 is TGCAGTGCTAGTTGGGACAACTCCTACGAGCAGTACTTC. Protein: CSASWDNSYEQYF. This chain connects TRBV20-1 to TRBJ2-7, with D possibly matching TRBD1 (6 bases). The CDR3 has 13 residues. V lost 3 bases, J lost 0 bases, and 9 bases lay in between. Looked up from germline, CDR1 is DFQATT and CDR2 is SNEGSKA (reference sequence).

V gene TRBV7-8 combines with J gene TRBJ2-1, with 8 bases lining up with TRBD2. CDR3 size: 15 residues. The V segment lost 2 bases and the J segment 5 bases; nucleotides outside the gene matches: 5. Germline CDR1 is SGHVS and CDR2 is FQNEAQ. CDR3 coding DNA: TGTGCCAGCAGCTTACAGGCGGGAGGTCACAATGAGCAGTTCTTC. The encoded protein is CASSLQAGGHNEQFF.

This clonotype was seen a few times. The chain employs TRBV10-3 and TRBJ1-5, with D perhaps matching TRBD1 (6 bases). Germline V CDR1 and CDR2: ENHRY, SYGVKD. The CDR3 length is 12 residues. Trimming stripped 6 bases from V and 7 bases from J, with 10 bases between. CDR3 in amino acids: CAIREGGQPQHF. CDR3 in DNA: TGTGCCATCAGGGAGGGGGGACAGCCCCAGCATTTT.

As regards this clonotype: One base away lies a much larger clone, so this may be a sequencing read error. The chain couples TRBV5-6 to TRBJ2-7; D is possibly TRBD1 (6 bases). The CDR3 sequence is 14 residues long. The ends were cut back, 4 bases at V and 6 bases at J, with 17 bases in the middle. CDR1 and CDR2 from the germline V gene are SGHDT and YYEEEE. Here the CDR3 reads CASSLNLGASEQYF. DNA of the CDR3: TGTGCCAGCAGCCTAAACTTGGGGGCCTCCGAGCAGTACTTC.

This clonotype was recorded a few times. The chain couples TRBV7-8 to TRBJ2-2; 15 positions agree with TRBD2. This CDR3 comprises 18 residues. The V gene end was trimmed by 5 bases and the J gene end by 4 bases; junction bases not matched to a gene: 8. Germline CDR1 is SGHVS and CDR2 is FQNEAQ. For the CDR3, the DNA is TGTGCCAGCAGCCTACCGGGACTAGCGGGAGGAGTCACCGGGGAGCTGTTTTTT. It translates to CASSLPGLAGGVTGELFF. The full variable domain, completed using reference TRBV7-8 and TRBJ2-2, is GAGVSQSPRYKVAKRGQDVALRCDPISGHVSLFWYQQALGQGPEFLTYFQNEAQLDKSGLPSDRFFAERPEGSVSTLKIQRTQQEDSAVYLCASSLPGLAGGVTGELFFGEGSRLTVL.

Here the CDR3 DNA reads TGTGCCAGCACCCGCCCGGGGGGAAACACCGGGGAGCTGTTTTTT. Translation gives CASTRPGGNTGELFF. The chain has TRBV9 and TRBJ2-2; 7 positions match TRBD2. The CDR3 totals 15 residues. V lost 6 bases, J lost 2 bases, and 7 bases stayed unmatched. Germline lookup yields CDR1 SGDLS and CDR2 YYNGEE.